The rows below give T cell receptor beta chains drawn from one sample of a study of neurological immune-mediated disorders. TCRdb re-derived calls from the 5' RACE reads in MiXCR, one entry per CDR3 protein. The sample comprises 95,000 to 110,000 distinct CDR3 sequences, approximately 10% of which are singletons, and more than 2.5% rests with the top ten. The source material was PBMCs. Source of these receptors: a female donor with HTLV-1-associated myelopathy (HAM/TSP). The CDR3 runs from the conserved cysteine through the conserved F or W. D genes are given only for firm matches. Clone size appears in some rows only: once, few, many, or a class for an expanded clone.

cdr3_aa: CASRTPGGAKETQYF
cdr3_nt: TGTGCCAGCAGAACCCCAGGGGGCGCGAAGGAGACCCAGTACTTC
j_call: TRBJ2-5
clone_size: many
d_call: TRBD1
v_call: TRBV28

cdr3_aa: CSARRGGGATGELFF
cdr3_nt: TGCAGTGCTAGAAGGGGCGGGGGGGCCACCGGGGAGCTGTTTTTT
j_call: TRBJ2-2
clone_size: many
d_call: TRBD2
v_call: TRBV20-1

cdr3_aa: CASSLGRLAGAKDYNEQFF
cdr3_nt: TGTGCCAGCAGCTTGGGACGACTAGCGGGGGCCAAAGACTACAATGAGCAGTTCTTC
j_call: TRBJ2-1
clone_size: few
d_call: TRBD2
v_call: TRBV7-9

cdr3_aa: CASSSGTGGDNEQFF
cdr3_nt: TGTGCCAGCAGTTCCGGGACAGGGGGGGACAATGAGCAGTTCTTC
j_call: TRBJ2-1
clone_size: many
d_call: TRBD1
v_call: TRBV2

cdr3_aa: CASSLWGNDYGYTF
cdr3_nt: TGTGCCAGCAGCTTGTGGGGCAACGACTATGGCTACACCTTC
j_call: TRBJ1-2
clone_size: many
d_call: -
v_call: TRBV5-6

cdr3_aa: CSASGRVLSYEQYF
cdr3_nt: TGCAGTGCTAGTGGTCGGGTCTTGTCCTACGAGCAGTACTTC
j_call: TRBJ2-7
clone_size: many
d_call: -
v_call: TRBV20-1

cdr3_aa: CASSPKFGGVDAEQYF
cdr3_nt: TGTGCCAGCAGCCCCAAATTCGGGGGGGTTGACGCCGAGCAGTACTTC
j_call: TRBJ2-7
clone_size: many
d_call: TRBD2
v_call: TRBV7-8

cdr3_aa: CASSFGTNTDTQYF
cdr3_nt: TGCGCCAGCAGCTTTGGAACTAACACAGATACGCAGTATTTT
j_call: TRBJ2-3
clone_size: many
d_call: -
v_call: TRBV5-1

cdr3_aa: CSVGSRAGGPQDTQYF
cdr3_nt: TGCAGCGTTGGTTCCCGGGCGGGGGGGCCTCAAGATACGCAGTATTTT
j_call: TRBJ2-3
clone_size: many
d_call: TRBD2
v_call: TRBV29-1

cdr3_aa: CASSYLRGGGSPLHF
cdr3_nt: TGTGCCAGCAGTTACCTTCGGGGGGGTGGTTCACCCCTCCACTTT
j_call: TRBJ1-6
clone_size: -
d_call: -
v_call: TRBV6-5

cdr3_aa: CSALEWDRGNSPLHF
cdr3_nt: TGCAGTGCCCTCGAATGGGACAGGGGTAATTCACCCCTCCACTTT
j_call: TRBJ1-6
clone_size: many
d_call: TRBD1
v_call: TRBV20-1

cdr3_aa: CASSGTYEAYEQYF
cdr3_nt: TGCGCCAGCAGCGGGACCTATGAGGCCTACGAGCAGTACTTC
j_call: TRBJ2-7
clone_size: many
d_call: -
v_call: TRBV5-1

cdr3_aa: CSAQGTSGGFYEQYF
cdr3_nt: TGCAGTGCTCAAGGGACTAGCGGGGGGTTCTACGAGCAGTACTTC
j_call: TRBJ2-7
clone_size: many
d_call: TRBD2
v_call: TRBV20-1

cdr3_aa: CASSLTPGFYEQYF
cdr3_nt: TGCGCCAGCAGCTTGACACCCGGTTTCTACGAGCAGTACTTC
j_call: TRBJ2-7
clone_size: medium-sized
d_call: -
v_call: TRBV5-1

cdr3_aa: CASARGTELQHF
cdr3_nt: TGTGCCAGCGCCAGGGGTACAGAGCTCCAGCATTTT
j_call: TRBJ1-5
clone_size: many
d_call: -
v_call: TRBV28

cdr3_aa: CATSGGSSYEQYF
cdr3_nt: TGTGCCACCAGTGGGGGCAGCTCCTACGAGCAGTACTTC
j_call: TRBJ2-7
clone_size: many
d_call: -
v_call: TRBV24-1

cdr3_aa: CASSLRRWETQYF
cdr3_nt: TGTGCCAGCAGTCTTCGACGGTGGGAGACCCAGTACTTC
j_call: TRBJ2-5
clone_size: many
d_call: -
v_call: TRBV12-3/TRBV12-4

cdr3_aa: CASSLGQGWGYEQYF
cdr3_nt: TGTGCCAGCAGTTTAGGACAGGGATGGGGCTACGAGCAGTACTTC
j_call: TRBJ2-7
clone_size: many
d_call: TRBD1
v_call: TRBV12-3/TRBV12-4

cdr3_aa: CASSYSGGRSTQYF
cdr3_nt: TGTGCCAGCAGTTACTCGGGGGGCCGGTCGACCCAGTACTTC
j_call: TRBJ2-5
clone_size: many
d_call: -
v_call: TRBV28

cdr3_aa: CASSNRGVTLGSQYF
cdr3_nt: TGCGCCAGCAGCAACCGAGGGGTCACTTTGGGGTCCCAGTACTTC
j_call: TRBJ2-5
clone_size: many
d_call: -
v_call: TRBV5-1

cdr3_aa: CASSSWTGANTIYF
cdr3_nt: TGCGCCAGCAGCTCGTGGACAGGGGCGAACACCATATATTTT
j_call: TRBJ1-3
clone_size: -
d_call: TRBD1
v_call: TRBV5-1

cdr3_aa: CASSCEQGRSYSNQPQHF
cdr3_nt: TGTGCCAGCAGCTGCGAGCAGGGACGATCTTATAGCAATCAGCCCCAGCATTTT
j_call: TRBJ1-5
clone_size: few
d_call: -
v_call: TRBV5-6

cdr3_aa: CASSVLDYNEQFF
cdr3_nt: TGTGCCAGCAGTGTGCTGGATTACAATGAGCAGTTCTTC
j_call: TRBJ2-1
clone_size: many
d_call: -
v_call: TRBV2

cdr3_aa: CSARSAAGQPGGDTGELFF
cdr3_nt: TGCAGTGCCCGTTCGGCCGCGGGACAACCGGGAGGAGACACCGGGGAGCTGTTTTTT
j_call: TRBJ2-2
clone_size: many
d_call: -
v_call: TRBV20-1

cdr3_aa: CASSYSRTRDEDTQYF
cdr3_nt: TGTGCCAGCAGTTACTCGAGGACCCGGGATGAGGATACGCAGTATTTT
j_call: TRBJ2-3
clone_size: many
d_call: -
v_call: TRBV6-2/TRBV6-3

cdr3_aa: CASSLANSRTDTQYF
cdr3_nt: TGCGCCAGCAGCTTGGCGAACAGCCGCACAGATACGCAGTATTTT
j_call: TRBJ2-3
clone_size: -
d_call: -
v_call: TRBV5-1

cdr3_aa: CASSPTSGGVNEQFF
cdr3_nt: TGTGCCAGCAGTCCAACTAGCGGGGGGGTCAATGAGCAGTTCTTC
j_call: TRBJ2-1
clone_size: many
d_call: TRBD2
v_call: TRBV12-3/TRBV12-4

cdr3_aa: CASSLWVYNEQFF
cdr3_nt: TGTGCCAGCAGCTTATGGGTCTACAATGAGCAGTTCTTC
j_call: TRBJ2-1
clone_size: -
d_call: -
v_call: TRBV7-3

cdr3_aa: CSAKNSGRPTYNEQFF
cdr3_nt: TGCAGTGCTAAAAACAGCGGGCGTCCTACCTACAATGAGCAGTTCTTC
j_call: TRBJ2-1
clone_size: many
d_call: -
v_call: TRBV20-1

cdr3_aa: CASSRAGGQTNQPQHF
cdr3_nt: TGTGCCAGCTCACGTGCGGGAGGACAAACCAATCAGCCCCAGCATTTT
j_call: TRBJ1-5
clone_size: many
d_call: -
v_call: TRBV18

cdr3_aa: CASSVGLGVDEQFF
cdr3_nt: TGTGCCAGCAGCGTAGGACTAGGGGTGGATGAGCAGTTCTTC
j_call: TRBJ2-1
clone_size: -
d_call: -
v_call: TRBV9

cdr3_aa: CASSTLSGGPGELFF
cdr3_nt: TGCGCCAGCAGCACCCTCTCGGGTGGCCCCGGGGAGCTGTTTTTT
j_call: TRBJ2-2
clone_size: -
d_call: -
v_call: TRBV5-1

cdr3_aa: CASGLNSANTGELFF
cdr3_nt: TGTGCTAGTGGTCTCAACAGCGCGAACACCGGGGAGCTGTTTTTT
j_call: TRBJ2-2
clone_size: many
d_call: -
v_call: TRBV12-5

cdr3_aa: CASSQERGGPDPDTQYF
cdr3_nt: TGTGCCAGCAGCCAGGAGCGGGGGGGCCCTGATCCAGATACGCAGTATTTT
j_call: TRBJ2-3
clone_size: few
d_call: TRBD2
v_call: TRBV4-2

cdr3_aa: CASSRSGTSGGARFQETQYF
cdr3_nt: TGCGCCAGCAGTCGCTCCGGGACTAGCGGGGGGGCCCGTTTCCAAGAGACCCAGTACTTC
j_call: TRBJ2-5
clone_size: many
d_call: TRBD2
v_call: TRBV5-1

cdr3_aa: CAISETSQGETQYF
cdr3_nt: TGTGCCATCAGTGAAACTAGCCAAGGCGAGACCCAGTACTTC
j_call: TRBJ2-5
clone_size: many
d_call: -
v_call: TRBV10-3

cdr3_aa: CASSPAPGTGSTIYF
cdr3_nt: TGTGCCAGCTCACCCGCCCCAGGGACTGGAAGCACCATATATTTT
j_call: TRBJ1-3
clone_size: -
d_call: -
v_call: TRBV18

cdr3_aa: CASSSAGRGLVGDTQYF
cdr3_nt: TGCGCCAGCAGCTCAGCCGGCCGGGGACTAGTGGGAGATACGCAGTATTTT
j_call: TRBJ2-3
clone_size: few
d_call: TRBD2
v_call: TRBV5-1

cdr3_aa: CATSEGQLDGYTF
cdr3_nt: TGTGCCACCAGCGAGGGACAGCTCGATGGCTACACCTTC
j_call: TRBJ1-2
clone_size: -
d_call: TRBD1
v_call: TRBV15

cdr3_aa: CASSQDLIDNQPQHF
cdr3_nt: TGTGCCAGCAGCCAAGATCTAATTGACAATCAGCCCCAGCATTTT
j_call: TRBJ1-5
clone_size: many
d_call: -
v_call: TRBV4-2

cdr3_aa: CASSLRWGNEKLFF
cdr3_nt: TGCGCCAGCAGCTTGCGTTGGGGTAATGAAAAACTGTTTTTT
j_call: TRBJ1-4
clone_size: -
d_call: -
v_call: TRBV5-1

cdr3_aa: CSARPTWQGAYEQYF
cdr3_nt: TGCAGTGCTAGACCAACCTGGCAGGGGGCCTACGAGCAGTACTTC
j_call: TRBJ2-7
clone_size: many
d_call: TRBD1
v_call: TRBV20-1

cdr3_aa: CASSLDDRETGAIYGYTF
cdr3_nt: TGCGCCAGCAGCTTGGACGACCGAGAGACAGGGGCGATCTATGGCTACACCTTC
j_call: TRBJ1-2
clone_size: many
d_call: TRBD1
v_call: TRBV5-1

cdr3_aa: CAISTGTGIYEQYF
cdr3_nt: TGTGCCATCAGCACCGGGACAGGGATCTACGAGCAGTACTTC
j_call: TRBJ2-7
clone_size: many
d_call: TRBD1
v_call: TRBV10-3

cdr3_aa: CSARDNRAGEKLFF
cdr3_nt: TGCAGTGCTAGAGATAACAGGGCAGGCGAAAAACTGTTTTTT
j_call: TRBJ1-4
clone_size: many
d_call: -
v_call: TRBV20-1

cdr3_aa: CASSISGSNKYNEQFF
cdr3_nt: TGTGCCAGCAGCATAAGCGGGTCCAATAAATACAATGAGCAGTTCTTC
j_call: TRBJ2-1
clone_size: -
d_call: -
v_call: TRBV9

cdr3_aa: CASSDRPGVAKNIQYF
cdr3_nt: TGTGCCAGCAGCGATCGCCCAGGGGTAGCCAAAAACATTCAGTACTTC
j_call: TRBJ2-4
clone_size: many
d_call: -
v_call: TRBV6-6

cdr3_aa: CASSFPGTYGYTF
cdr3_nt: TGTGCCAGCAGTTTCCCGGGGACATATGGCTACACCTTC
j_call: TRBJ1-2
clone_size: -
d_call: -
v_call: TRBV6-5

cdr3_aa: CASSPLAGEITDTQYF
cdr3_nt: TGCGCCAGCAGCCCCCTAGCGGGGGAGATCACAGATACGCAGTATTTT
j_call: TRBJ2-3
clone_size: many
d_call: TRBD2
v_call: TRBV5-1

cdr3_aa: CAFTIGSGTDTQYF
cdr3_nt: TGTGCCTTCACCATCGGGAGCGGCACAGATACGCAGTATTTT
j_call: TRBJ2-3
clone_size: many
d_call: -
v_call: TRBV2

cdr3_aa: CASSDQGARETQYF
cdr3_nt: TGCGCCAGCAGCGATCAGGGGGCACGAGAGACCCAGTACTTC
j_call: TRBJ2-5
clone_size: -
d_call: TRBD1
v_call: TRBV5-1

cdr3_aa: CASSPKGRERATDTQYF
cdr3_nt: TGTGCCAGCAGCCCCAAAGGGAGGGAAAGGGCCACAGATACGCAGTATTTT
j_call: TRBJ2-3
clone_size: many
d_call: TRBD2
v_call: TRBV9